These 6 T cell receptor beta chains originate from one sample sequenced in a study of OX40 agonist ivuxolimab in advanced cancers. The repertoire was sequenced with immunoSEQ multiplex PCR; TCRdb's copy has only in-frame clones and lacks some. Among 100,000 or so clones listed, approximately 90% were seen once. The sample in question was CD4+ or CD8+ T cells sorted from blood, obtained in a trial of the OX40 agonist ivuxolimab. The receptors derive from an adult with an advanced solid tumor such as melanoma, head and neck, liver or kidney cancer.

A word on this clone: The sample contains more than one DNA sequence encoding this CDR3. The CDR3 region is CASSIRQNTEAFF. DNA for the CDR3: TGTGCCAGTAGTATCAGGCAGAACACTGAAGCTTTCTTT. The gene calls are TRBV19 and TRBJ1-1; D unclear. Germline CDR1 is LNHDA and CDR2 is SQIVND (reference sequence). The CDR3 spans 13 residues. The V gene lost 3 bases and the J gene lost 1 base, with 6 bases spanning the gap. Full variable domain (remainder filled in from reference TRBV19 and TRBJ1-1): DGGITQSPKYLFRKEGQNVTLSCEQNLNHDAMYWYRQDPGQGLRLIYYSQIVNDFQKGDIAEGYSVSREKKESFPLTVTSAQKNPTAFYLCASSIRQNTEAFFGQGTRLTVV.

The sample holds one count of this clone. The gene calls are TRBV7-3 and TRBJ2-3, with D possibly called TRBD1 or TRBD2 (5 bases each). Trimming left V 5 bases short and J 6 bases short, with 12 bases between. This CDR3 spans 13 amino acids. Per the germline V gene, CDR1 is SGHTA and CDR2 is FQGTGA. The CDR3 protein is CASSPRDGDTQYF. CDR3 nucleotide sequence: TGTGCCAGCAGCCCCCGGGACGGGGATACGCAGTATTTT.

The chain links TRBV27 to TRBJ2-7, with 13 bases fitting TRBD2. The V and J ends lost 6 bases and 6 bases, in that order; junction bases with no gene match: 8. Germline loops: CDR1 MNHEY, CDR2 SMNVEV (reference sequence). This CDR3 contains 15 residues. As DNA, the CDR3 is TGTGCCAGCAGCCCACGCGGGACTAGCGGGGTCGAGCAGTACTTC. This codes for CASSPRGTSGVEQYF.

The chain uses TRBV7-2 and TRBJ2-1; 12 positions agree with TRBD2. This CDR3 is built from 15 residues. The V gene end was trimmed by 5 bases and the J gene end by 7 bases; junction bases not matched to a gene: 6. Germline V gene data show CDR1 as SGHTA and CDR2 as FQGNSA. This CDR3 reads CASSPTGLAGNEQFF. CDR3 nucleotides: TGTGCCAGCAGCCCAACCGGACTAGCGGGAAATGAGCAGTTCTTC.

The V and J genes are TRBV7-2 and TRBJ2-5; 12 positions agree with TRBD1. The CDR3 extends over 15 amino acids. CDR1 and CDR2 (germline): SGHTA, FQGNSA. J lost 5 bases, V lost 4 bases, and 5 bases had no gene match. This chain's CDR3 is CASSSLGQGAETQYF. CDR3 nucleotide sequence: TGTGCCAGCAGCTCTCTGGGACAGGGGGCTGAGACCCAGTACTTC.

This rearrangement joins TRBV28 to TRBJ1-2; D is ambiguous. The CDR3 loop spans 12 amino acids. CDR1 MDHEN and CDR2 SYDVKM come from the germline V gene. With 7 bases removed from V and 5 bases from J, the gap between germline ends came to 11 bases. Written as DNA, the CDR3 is TGTGCCAGCACCCAGGCGGGTTATGGCTACACCTTC. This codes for CASTQAGYGYTF.